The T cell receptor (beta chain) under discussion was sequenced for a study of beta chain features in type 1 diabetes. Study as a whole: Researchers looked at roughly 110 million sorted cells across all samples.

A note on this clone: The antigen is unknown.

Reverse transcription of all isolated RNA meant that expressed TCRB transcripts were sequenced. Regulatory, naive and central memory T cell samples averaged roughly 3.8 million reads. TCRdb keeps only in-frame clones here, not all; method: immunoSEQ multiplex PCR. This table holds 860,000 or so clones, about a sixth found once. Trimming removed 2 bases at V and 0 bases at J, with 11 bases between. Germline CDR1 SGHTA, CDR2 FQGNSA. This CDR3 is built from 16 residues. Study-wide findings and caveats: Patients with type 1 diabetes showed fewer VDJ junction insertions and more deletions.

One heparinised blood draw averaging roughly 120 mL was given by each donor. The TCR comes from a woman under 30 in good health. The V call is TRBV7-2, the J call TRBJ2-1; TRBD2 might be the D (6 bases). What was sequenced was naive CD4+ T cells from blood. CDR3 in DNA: TGTGCCAGCAGCTTAAATGCGGGAAGCTCCTACAATGAGCAGTTCTTC. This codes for CASSLNAGSSYNEQFF.